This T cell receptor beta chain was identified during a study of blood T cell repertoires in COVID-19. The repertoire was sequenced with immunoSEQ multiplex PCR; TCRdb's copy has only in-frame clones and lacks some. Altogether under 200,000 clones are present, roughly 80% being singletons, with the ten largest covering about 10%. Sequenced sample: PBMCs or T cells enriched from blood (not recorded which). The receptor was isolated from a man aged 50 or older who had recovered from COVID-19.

The CDR3 nucleotides read TGTGCCAGCAGGAACAGCTACGAGCAGTACTTC. Translated, it gives CASRNSYEQYF. The rearrangement uses TRBV6-5 and TRBJ2-7, with D uncertain. The CDR3 contains 11 residues. V lost 6 bases, J lost 3 bases, and 6 bases lay in between. The germline V gene has CDR1 MNHEY and CDR2 SVGAGI.